This paragraph covers one T cell receptor beta chain sequence. What the recovered Cohort 3 donors had was two negative PCRs, clearance, or symptom resolution. This sample stems from a study of blood T cell repertoires in COVID-19. Study-wide background: The United States, Italy and Spain were the sources of the acute and convalescent COVID-19 samples.

V was trimmed by 6 bases and J by 1 base, leaving 9 bases between them. The CDR3 length is 13 residues. Per the germline V gene, CDR1 is MNHEY and CDR2 is SVGAGI. Profiling relied on immunoSEQ multiplex PCR, and the TCRdb table lists in-frame clones only, not all of them. The table lists around 280,000 clones, around 86% of them singletons. The sequencing sample was made of PBMCs or T cells enriched from blood (not recorded which). This TCR was sampled from a woman aged 40 to 50 who had recovered from COVID-19. The chain links TRBV6-5 to TRBJ1-1; perhaps TRBD1 as D (6 bases). This chain's CDR3 is CASSLQGNTEAFF. For the CDR3, the DNA is TGTGCCAGCAGCCTACAGGGGAACACTGAAGCTTTCTTT.